This T cell receptor (beta chain) was profiled in a study of CD8 T cells in Susac syndrome. The wider study: Treatment at blood withdrawal was none, corticosteroids, or intravenous immunoglobulin alone in Susac syndrome patients. Findings of the study overall: The CD4+ T cell repertoires of Susac syndrome were found to show no clonal expansion.

With regard to this clonotype: No antigen is known for it.

The CDR3 covers 12 residues. Looked up from germline, CDR1 is MDHEN and CDR2 is SYDVKM. V was cut by 5 bases and J by 5 bases, with 9 bases left in between. An amount of RNA that ranged from roughly 0.45 to 1 ug was reverse transcribed with random hexamers. The immunoSEQ assay covered 54 Vbeta and 13 Jbeta segments for CDR3. TCRdb processed the immunoSEQ multiplex PCR reads anew with MiXCR; each CDR3 protein has one entry. The table includes about 210,000 distinct CDR3 sequences, approximately 94% detected once. This receptor was identified in a human donor with Susac syndrome. The sequencing sample was made of CD4+ T cells from PBMCs. This chain uses TRBV28 with TRBJ1-1; no clear D gene. The CDR3, as DNA: TGTGCCAGCAGTCCCAGGTATACTGAAGCTTTCTTT. Translated: CASSPRYTEAFF.